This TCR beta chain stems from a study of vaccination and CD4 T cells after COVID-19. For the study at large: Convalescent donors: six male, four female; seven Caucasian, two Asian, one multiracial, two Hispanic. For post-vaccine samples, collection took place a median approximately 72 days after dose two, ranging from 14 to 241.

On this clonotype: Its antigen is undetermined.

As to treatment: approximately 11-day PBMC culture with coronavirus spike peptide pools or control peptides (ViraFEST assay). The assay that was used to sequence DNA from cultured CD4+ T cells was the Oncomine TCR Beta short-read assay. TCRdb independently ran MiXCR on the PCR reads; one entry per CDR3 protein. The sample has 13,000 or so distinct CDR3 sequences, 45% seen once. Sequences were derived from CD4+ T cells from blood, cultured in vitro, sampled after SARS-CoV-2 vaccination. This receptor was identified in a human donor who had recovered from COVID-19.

The CDR3 protein is CASSRGVGTGELFF. The CDR3 DNA is TGTGCCAGTAGTAGAGGTGTGGGAACCGGGGAGCTGTTTTTT. V and J are TRBV19 and TRBJ2-2; D remains ambiguous. The CDR3 contains 14 residues. Germline CDR1 LNHDA, CDR2 SQIVND (reference sequence). The germline V and J ends were trimmed by 4 bases and 5 bases, with 11 bases remaining between them.